The sequence of this T cell receptor (beta chain) was determined in a study of T cells in Graves' hyperthyroidism and ophthalmopathy. Germline assignment: CDR1 MGHRA and CDR2 YSYEKL. V gave up 0 bases and J gave up 1 base, with 10 bases separating them. This CDR3 comprises 15 residues. This clonotype was picked up a small number of times. Regions amplified from RNA transcripts were the TCR beta CDR3 regions. Initially, a first-round RT-PCR of the TCR CDR3 employed the HTBI primer set. In TCRdb, the multiplex PCR reads were re-called with MiXCR into one record per CDR3 protein. The profile shows approximately 410,000 distinct CDR3 sequences, under 15% of them singletons.

Sequenced material: blood. This TCR derives from a man younger than 35 with Graves' ophthalmopathy. The V and J genes are TRBV4-1 and TRBJ2-7; perhaps TRBD2 as D (5 bases). In DNA, the CDR3 is TGCGCCAGCAGCCAAGACTCAGCGGCTTCCTACGAGCAGTACTTC. It yields the protein CASSQDSAASYEQYF.